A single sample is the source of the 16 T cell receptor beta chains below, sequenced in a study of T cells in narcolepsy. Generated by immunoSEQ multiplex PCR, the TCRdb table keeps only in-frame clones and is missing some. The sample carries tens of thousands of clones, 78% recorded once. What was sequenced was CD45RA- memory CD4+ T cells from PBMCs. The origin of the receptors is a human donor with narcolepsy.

The CDR3 reads CASSRRDRGGGNTIYF. The DNA for the CDR3 is TGTGCCAGCTCACGCCGGGACAGGGGTGGCGGAAACACCATATATTTT. This chain joins TRBV18 and TRBJ1-3; the match to TRBD1 covers 10 bases. Trimming cost V 4 bases and J 4 bases; bases outside gene matches: 7. Germline V gives CDR1 KGHSH, CDR2 LQKENI. CDR3 length: 16 amino acids. The full variable domain, in which reference TRBV18 and TRBJ1-3 provide the parts outside the CDR3, is NAGVMQNPRHLVRRRGQEARLRCSPMKGHSHVYWYRQLPEEGLKFMVYLQKENIIDESGMPKERFSAEFPKEGPSILRIQQVVRGDSAAYFCASSRRDRGGGNTIYFGEGSWLTVV.

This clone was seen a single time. CDR3 loop: CASSIGGLAAREQFF. CDR3 coding DNA: TGTGCCAGTAGTATAGGGGGACTAGCCGCTCGGGAGCAGTTCTTC. J is TRBJ2-1 and V is TRBV19; 9 bases match TRBD2. Germline CDR1 LNHDA, CDR2 SQIVND (reference sequence). The V segment lost 1 base and the J segment 10 bases; nucleotides outside the gene matches: 8. CDR3 length equals 15 residues.

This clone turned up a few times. The CDR3 DNA reads TGTGCCAGCGGGGATTGGGCAGGGGGCTCCTACGAGCAGTACTTC. Protein: CASGDWAGGSYEQYF. This chain links TRBV6-1 with TRBJ2-7; 7 nucleotides align to TRBD1. Germline V lookup: CDR1 MNHNS, CDR2 SASEGT. The CDR3 runs 15 residues. Losses at the gene ends were 8 bases for V and 0 bases for J; bases not matched to a gene: 10.

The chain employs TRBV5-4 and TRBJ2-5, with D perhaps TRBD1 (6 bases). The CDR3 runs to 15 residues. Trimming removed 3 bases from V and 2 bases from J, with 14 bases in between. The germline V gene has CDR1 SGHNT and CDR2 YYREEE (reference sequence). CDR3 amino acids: CASSSRGRKQETQYF. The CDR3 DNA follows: TGTGCCAGCAGCTCCAGGGGCCGGAAACAAGAGACCCAGTACTTC.

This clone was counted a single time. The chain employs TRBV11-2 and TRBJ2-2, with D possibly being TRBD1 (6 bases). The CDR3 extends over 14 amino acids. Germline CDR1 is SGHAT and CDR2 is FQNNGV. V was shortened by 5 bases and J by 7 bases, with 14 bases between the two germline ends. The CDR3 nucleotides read TGTGCCAGCAGCCGAACAGGGTCGGACGGGGAGCTGTTTTTT. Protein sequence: CASSRTGSDGELFF.

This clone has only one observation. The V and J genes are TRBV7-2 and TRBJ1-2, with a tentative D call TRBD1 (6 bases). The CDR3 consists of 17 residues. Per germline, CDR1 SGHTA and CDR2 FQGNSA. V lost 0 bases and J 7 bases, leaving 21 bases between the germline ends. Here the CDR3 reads CASSLANLGGSGAGYTF. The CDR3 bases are TGTGCCAGCAGCTTAGCGAATCTCGGGGGCTCCGGAGCTGGCTACACCTTC. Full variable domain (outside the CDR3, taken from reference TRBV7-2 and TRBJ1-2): GAGVSQSPSNKVTEKGKDVELRCDPISGHTALYWYRQSLGQGLEFLIYFQGNSAPDKSGLPSDRFSAERTGGSVSTLTIQRTQQEDSAVYLCASSLANLGGSGAGYTFGSGTRLTVV.

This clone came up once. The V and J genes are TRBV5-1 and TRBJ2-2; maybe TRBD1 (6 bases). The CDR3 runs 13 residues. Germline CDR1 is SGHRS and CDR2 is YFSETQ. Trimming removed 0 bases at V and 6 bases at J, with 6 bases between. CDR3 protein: CASSLGQAGELFF. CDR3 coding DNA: TGCGCCAGCAGCTTGGGACAGGCCGGGGAGCTGTTTTTT. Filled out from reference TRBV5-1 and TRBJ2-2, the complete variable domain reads KAGVTQTPRYLIKTRGQQVTLSCSPISGHRSVSWYQQTPGQGLQFLFEYFSETQRNKGNFPGRFSGRQFSNSRSEMNVSTLELGDSALYLCASSLGQAGELFFGEGSRLTVL.

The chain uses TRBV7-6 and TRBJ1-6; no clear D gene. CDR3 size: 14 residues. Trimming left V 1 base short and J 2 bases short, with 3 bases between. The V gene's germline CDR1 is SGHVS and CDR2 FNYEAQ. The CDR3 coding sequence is TGTGCCAGCAGCTTAGTCCCCTATAATTCACCCCTCCACTTT. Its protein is CASSLVPYNSPLHF. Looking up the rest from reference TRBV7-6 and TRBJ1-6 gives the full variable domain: GAGVSQSPRYKVTKRGQDVALRCDPISGHVSLYWYRQALGQGPEFLTYFNYEAQQDKSGLPNDRFSAERPEGSISTLTIQRTEQRDSAMYRCASSLVPYNSPLHFGNGTRLTVT.

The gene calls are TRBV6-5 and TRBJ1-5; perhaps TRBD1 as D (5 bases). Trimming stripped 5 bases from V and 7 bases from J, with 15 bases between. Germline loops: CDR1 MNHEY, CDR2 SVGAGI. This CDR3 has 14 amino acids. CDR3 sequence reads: CASSEGSSGQPQHF. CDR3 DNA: TGTGCCAGCAGTGAGGGGTCCTCTGGACAGCCCCAGCATTTT.

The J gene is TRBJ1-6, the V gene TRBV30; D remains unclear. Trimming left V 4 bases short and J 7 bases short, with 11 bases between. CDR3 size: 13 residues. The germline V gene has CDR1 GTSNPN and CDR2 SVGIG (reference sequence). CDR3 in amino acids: CAWTGAANSPLHF. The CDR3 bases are TGTGCCTGGACTGGCGCGGCCAATTCACCCCTCCACTTT.

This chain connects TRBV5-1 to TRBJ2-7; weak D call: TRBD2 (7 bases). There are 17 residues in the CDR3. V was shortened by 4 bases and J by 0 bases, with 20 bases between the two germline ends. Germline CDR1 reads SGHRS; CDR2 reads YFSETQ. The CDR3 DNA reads TGCGCCAGCAGCACGGGGGGCGGGGCGAGGAGCTCCTACGAGCAGTACTTC. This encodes CASSTGGGARSSYEQYF.

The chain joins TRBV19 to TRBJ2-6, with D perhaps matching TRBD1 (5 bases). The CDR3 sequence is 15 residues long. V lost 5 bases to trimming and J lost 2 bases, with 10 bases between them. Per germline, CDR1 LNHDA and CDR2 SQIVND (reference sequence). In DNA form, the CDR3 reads TGTGCCAGTAGTGAACAGGTCACTGGGGCCAACGTCCTGACTTTC. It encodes CASSEQVTGANVLTF. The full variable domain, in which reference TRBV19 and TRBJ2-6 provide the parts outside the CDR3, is DGGITQSPKYLFRKEGQNVTLSCEQNLNHDAMYWYRQDPGQGLRLIYYSQIVNDFQKGDIAEGYSVSREKKESFPLTVTSAQKNPTAFYLCASSEQVTGANVLTFGAGSRLTVL.

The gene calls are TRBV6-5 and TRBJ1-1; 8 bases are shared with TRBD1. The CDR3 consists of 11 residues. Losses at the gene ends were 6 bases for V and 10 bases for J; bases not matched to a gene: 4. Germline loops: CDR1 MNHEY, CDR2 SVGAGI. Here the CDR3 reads CASSPTGGAFF. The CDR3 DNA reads TGTGCCAGCAGCCCCACAGGGGGAGCTTTCTTT.

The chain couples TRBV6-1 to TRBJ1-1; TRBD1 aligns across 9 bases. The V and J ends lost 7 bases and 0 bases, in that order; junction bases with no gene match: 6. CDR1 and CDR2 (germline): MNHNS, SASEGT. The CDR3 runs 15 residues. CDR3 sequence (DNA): TGTGCCAGCAATGCTTACAGGGGGCTGAACACTGAAGCTTTCTTT. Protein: CASNAYRGLNTEAFF.

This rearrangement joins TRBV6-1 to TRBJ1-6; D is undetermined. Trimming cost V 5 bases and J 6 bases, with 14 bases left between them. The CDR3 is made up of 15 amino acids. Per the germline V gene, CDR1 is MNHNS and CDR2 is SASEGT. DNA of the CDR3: TGTGCCAGCAGTACTTGGGGTCGGGGTAATTCACCCCTCCACTTT. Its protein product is CASSTWGRGNSPLHF.

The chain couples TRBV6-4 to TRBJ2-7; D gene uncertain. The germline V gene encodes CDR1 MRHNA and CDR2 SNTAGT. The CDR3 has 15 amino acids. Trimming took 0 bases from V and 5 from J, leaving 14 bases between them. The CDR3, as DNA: TGTGCCAGCAGTGACTCGCAGCCTTACCCCCACGAGCAGTACTTC. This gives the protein CASSDSQPYPHEQYF.